The 19 T cell receptor beta chains below come from one sample, sequenced in a study of shared clonotypes between healthy human individuals (dated by TCRdb to the early 2020s). Library preparation was by the immunoSEQ multiplex PCR assay. The immuneACCESS repertoire file appears here via TCRdb, limited to in-frame rearrangements. These files lack a portion of the clones; in checked studies, under half of the deficit traces to unresolved V genes, and the cause of the others is not known. The sample table holds about 1.1 million clones, of which roughly 80% were seen once. 0.85% to 1% of the sample is in the top ten clones. Input material: memory CD4+ T cells from PBMCs. The cell subset or site label, read with the paper, signifies: CD45RA-negative fraction. These receptors all come from a man between 18 and 35 years old in good health. Some clones in this sample may be carry-over from other donors' samples.

The CDR3 sequence is CASSFRPSPLDTQYF. As DNA, the CDR3 is TGTGCCAGCAGTTTTCGGCCCTCCCCCTTAGATACGCAGTATTTT. The V and J genes are TRBV27 and TRBJ2-3, with D hard to call. The length of the CDR3 is 15 residues. Germline V gene sequence: CDR1 MNHEY, CDR2 SMNVEV (reference sequence). V lost 3 bases and J lost 5, with 15 bases in between.

This chain joins TRBV6-5 and TRBJ1-1; TRBD1 might be the D (6 bases). The CDR3 loop spans 14 amino acids. The ends were cut back, 2 bases at V and 1 base at J, with 8 bases in the middle. In germline, CDR1 is MNHEY, CDR2 SVGAGI. The CDR3 nucleotides are TGTGCCAGCAGTTACGGACAGTGGAACACTGAAGCTTTCTTT. Protein: CASSYGQWNTEAFF.

V usage is TRBV13 and J usage is TRBJ2-7; D may be TRBD1 (6 bases). The germline V and J ends were trimmed by 2 bases and 4 bases, with 9 bases remaining between them. Germline-derived CDR1 and CDR2 are PRHDT and FYEKMQ (reference sequence). The CDR3 covers 13 residues. CDR3 sequence (DNA): TGTGCCAGCAGCTTATTACAGGGATACGAGCAGTACTTC. This encodes CASSLLQGYEQYF.

The J gene is TRBJ2-7, the V gene TRBV5-5; 7 nucleotides match TRBD2. Germline lookup yields CDR1 SGHKS and CDR2 YYEKEE (reference sequence). Unmatched junction bases numbered 9, after V lost 4 bases and J lost 2 bases. This CDR3 region has 15 residues. The CDR3 region is CASSANGGYAYEQYF. CDR3 bases: TGTGCCAGCAGCGCAAACGGGGGGTACGCCTACGAGCAGTACTTC. Combining the CDR3 with reference TRBV5-5 and TRBJ2-7 gives the whole variable domain DAGVTQSPTHLIKTRGQQVTLRCSPISGHKSVSWYQQVLGQGPQFIFQYYEKEERGRGNFPDRFSARQFPNYSSELNVNALLLGDSALYLCASSANGGYAYEQYFGPGTRLTVT.

The rearrangement links TRBV11-2 to TRBJ2-1, with D possibly TRBD2 on 6 matching bases. Between the trimmed V and J ends, which lost 1 base and 2 bases, there was a span of 9 bases. Germline V gene lookup returns CDR1 SGHAT and CDR2 FQNNGV. The CDR3 contains 15 residues. The CDR3, as DNA: TGTGCCAGCAGCTTAGCGGGAGCGACCTACAATGAGCAGTTCTTC. It encodes CASSLAGATYNEQFF.

V gene TRBV25-1 combines with J gene TRBJ2-1; possibly TRBD1 for D (6 bases). The CDR3 is made up of 16 amino acids. Per the germline V gene, CDR1 is MGHDK and CDR2 is SYGVNS. Trimming left V 4 bases short and J 6 bases short, with 19 bases between. CDR3 sequence reads: CASSVFTGMGPNEQFF. DNA for the CDR3: TGTGCCAGCAGTGTATTCACAGGGATGGGTCCCAATGAGCAGTTCTTC. The entire variable domain, with the rest obtained from reference TRBV25-1 and TRBJ2-1, is as follows: EADIYQTPRYLVIGTGKKITLECSQTMGHDKMYWYQQDPGMELHLIHYSYGVNSTEKGDLSSESTVSRIRTEHFPLTLESARPSHTSQYLCASSVFTGMGPNEQFFGPGTRLTVL.

For this clone: The sample holds other DNA sequences that translate to the same CDR3. J is TRBJ1-1 and V is TRBV7-9, with D possibly matching TRBD1 (6 bases). CDR1 SEHNR and CDR2 FQNEAQ come from the germline V gene (reference sequence). The V end lost 4 bases, the J end lost 5 bases, and 14 bases lay between the germline ends. The CDR3 totals 14 residues. The CDR3 region is CASSSQGGGTEAFF. Written as DNA, the CDR3 is TGTGCCAGCAGCTCACAGGGTGGTGGGACTGAAGCTTTCTTT.

Note on this clone: This specimen includes other DNA sequences encoding the same CDR3. The gene calls are TRBV28 and TRBJ1-2; 8 bases are a match to TRBD1. The germline gives CDR1 MDHEN, CDR2 SYDVKM. V dropped 6 bases and J dropped 7; count of bases not matched to a gene: 10. The CDR3 has 14 amino acids. The chain's CDR3 is CASSSPGQGFGYTF. CDR3 in DNA: TGTGCCAGCAGCTCCCCTGGACAGGGTTTTGGCTACACCTTC.

The CDR3 region is CASSLSAGDPSTDTQYF. The CDR3 nucleotides are TGCGCCAGCAGCTTGTCGGCGGGAGATCCTAGCACAGATACGCAGTATTTT. This rearrangement joins TRBV5-1 to TRBJ2-3; 7 nucleotides align to TRBD2. The CDR3 is 17 amino acids. The germline CDR1 and CDR2 sequences are SGHRS and YFSETQ. V trimming: 1 base; J trimming: 0 bases; junction bases outside the gene matches: 8.

The chain links TRBV4-3 to TRBJ2-7; either TRBD1 or TRBD2 may supply D (5 bases each). Trimming took 2 bases from V and 2 from J, leaving 25 bases between them. Germline V gene sequence: CDR1 LGHNA, CDR2 YSLEER. The CDR3 extends over 19 amino acids. CDR3: CASSQKLRDGGARTYEQYF. The CDR3 DNA follows: TGCGCCAGCAGCCAAAAGCTTAGGGACGGTGGAGCCCGGACCTACGAGCAGTACTTC.

In its sample, this clone was seen a few times. The gene calls are TRBV30 and TRBJ1-5; D remains ambiguous. Germline CDR1 is GTSNPN and CDR2 is SVGIG (reference sequence). V lost 5 bases, J lost 5 bases, and 13 bases lay in between. The CDR3 has 13 amino acids. CDR3: CAWALGVDQPQHF. For the CDR3, the DNA is TGTGCCTGGGCACTTGGTGTAGATCAGCCCCAGCATTTT.

CDR3 sequence (DNA): TGTGCCAGCAGCTCCGTAGCGGGAGGGATTTCCTACGAGCAGTACTTC. Residues: CASSSVAGGISYEQYF. V usage is TRBV7-8 and J usage is TRBJ2-7; 11 nucleotides match TRBD2. In germline, CDR1 is SGHVS, CDR2 FQNEAQ. This CDR3 contains 16 residues. With 4 bases clipped from V and 1 base from J, the junction kept 6 bases outside the gene matches.

The V gene is TRBV6-1, the J gene TRBJ2-2; TRBD2 is a possible D gene (6 bases). CDR1 is MNHNS, CDR2 SASEGT, per germline. This CDR3 comprises 15 residues. The V gene lost 6 bases and the J gene lost 0 bases, with 11 bases spanning the gap. The CDR3: CASRRGAANTGELFF. The CDR3, as DNA: TGTGCCAGCAGGCGGGGCGCGGCGAACACCGGGGAGCTGTTTTTT.

V gene TRBV11-2 combines with J gene TRBJ2-2; D remains unclear. The CDR3 runs 14 residues. Germline assignment: CDR1 SGHAT and CDR2 FQNNGV. V gave up 4 bases and J gave up 1 base, with 7 bases separating them. CDR3 in DNA: TGTGCCAGCAGCTGGCTGGGGAACACCGGGGAGCTGTTTTTT. Amino acids: CASSWLGNTGELFF.

The V call is TRBV7-2, the J call TRBJ2-2; TRBD2 agrees at 8 bases. The junction had 4 bases not matched to a gene; V was cut back by 1 base and J by 6 bases. The length of the CDR3 is 15 residues. Germline V gene data show CDR1 as SGHTA and CDR2 as FQGNSA. The chain's CDR3 is CASSLEIGRAGELFF. The DNA for the CDR3 is TGTGCCAGCAGCTTAGAGATCGGGAGGGCCGGGGAGCTGTTTTTT.

This chain connects TRBV28 to TRBJ1-3; D not resolved. Between the trimmed V and J ends, which lost 7 bases and 4 bases, there was a span of 17 bases. The germline CDR1 and CDR2 sequences are MDHEN and SYDVKM. The CDR3 consists of 15 residues. The CDR3 is CASNHGGGGGNTIYF. Written as DNA, the CDR3 is TGTGCCAGCAACCACGGAGGTGGAGGCGGAAACACCATATATTTT.

V usage is TRBV6-1 and J usage is TRBJ1-5; 7 nucleotides line up with TRBD1. Per germline, CDR1 MNHNS and CDR2 SASEGT. The CDR3 has 14 amino acids. The J segment lost 4 bases and the V segment lost 6 bases, leaving 6 bases of the junction unmatched. The CDR3 loop is CASRPGQNNQPQHF. The CDR3 DNA follows: TGTGCCAGCAGACCGGGACAGAATAATCAGCCCCAGCATTTT.

The rearrangement links TRBV21-1 to TRBJ2-7; the table assigns TRBD1, which was not confirmed against the DNA. TRBV21-1 is a pseudogene. The CDR3 has 13 residues. CDR3 amino acids: CASCEQFTYEQYF. CDR3 DNA sequence: TGTGCCAGCTGCGAACAGTTTACCTACGAGCAGTACTTC.

The chain has TRBV4-1 and TRBJ2-2, with 9 bases that match TRBD2. The CDR3 length is 18 residues. Germline V gene sequence: CDR1 MGHRA, CDR2 YSYEKL. With 1 base clipped from V and 3 bases from J, the junction kept 9 bases outside the gene matches. This CDR3 reads CASSQARGLAQDTGELFF. In DNA form, the CDR3 reads TGCGCCAGCAGCCAAGCCAGGGGACTAGCCCAGGACACCGGGGAGCTGTTTTTT.